The 27 T cell receptor beta chains below all came from one sample that was sequenced in a study of T cell changes during pregnancy in multiple sclerosis. Measured with immunoSEQ multiplex PCR; TCRdb has only the in-frame clones, and not every one. This sample carries approximately 57,000 clones, roughly 90% of them seen once, and the ten largest clones take around 3.5%. The sample was peripheral blood, taken after pregnancy. Receptors were obtained from a female donor in good health, enrolled as a control in a pregnancy study.

The rearrangement links TRBV30 to TRBJ1-4, with a weak D call TRBD1 (5 bases). This CDR3 contains 14 residues. Germline V lookup: CDR1 GTSNPN, CDR2 SVGIG (reference sequence). Trimming took 6 bases from V and 3 from J, leaving 14 bases between them. The CDR3 coding sequence is TGTGCCTGCCCCGAGGGGAGGTCTAATGAAAAACTGTTTTTT. This codes for CACPEGRSNEKLFF.

The chain links TRBV5-4 to TRBJ2-5; D gene ambiguous. Germline V lookup: CDR1 SGHNT, CDR2 YYREEE (reference sequence). The ends were cut back, 0 bases at V and 4 bases at J, with 7 bases in the middle. CDR3 size: 13 residues. In nucleotides, the CDR3 is TGTGCCAGCAGCTTGGCCCGAGCAGAGACCCAGTACTTC. It codes for CASSLARAETQYF.

The V call is TRBV6-4, the J call TRBJ1-2, with a weak D call TRBD1 (5 bases). The CDR3 contains 15 residues. The V end lost 5 bases, the J end lost 8 bases, and 21 bases lay between the germline ends. In germline, CDR1 is MRHNA, CDR2 SNTAGT. Here the CDR3 DNA reads TGTGCCAGCAGTAGGGCAGGGAATTCGATGGAGGGCTACACCTTC. This sequence encodes CASSRAGNSMEGYTF.

The chain recombines TRBV19 with TRBJ1-2, with a tentative D call TRBD1 (5 bases). The germline V and J ends were trimmed by 3 bases and 4 bases, with 18 bases remaining between them. Germline V gene data show CDR1 as LNHDA and CDR2 as SQIVND (reference sequence). The CDR3 runs 16 residues. The DNA for the CDR3 is TGTGCCAGTAGTATCGATTGGACGACAGCTGGCTATGGCTACACCTTC. Amino acid sequence: CASSIDWTTAGYGYTF.

This clone came up a few times. The V call is TRBV5-6, the J call TRBJ1-2, with 8 bases matching TRBD1. This CDR3 has 14 residues. Germline loops: CDR1 SGHDT, CDR2 YYEEEE. V trimming: 0 bases; J trimming: 6 bases; junction bases outside the gene matches: 4. CDR3 in amino acids: CASSLGQGTHGYTF. Written as DNA, the CDR3 is TGTGCCAGCAGCTTGGGACAGGGGACCCATGGCTACACCTTC.

This chain uses TRBV5-1 with TRBJ2-7; 7 nucleotides line up with TRBD1. CDR1 is SGHRS and CDR2 is YFSETQ in the germline V gene. The CDR3 sequence is 16 residues long. V shed 0 bases, J shed 4 bases, and the junction held 10 bases outside the gene matches. CDR3 sequence: CASSLAEDRRLYEQYF. The DNA of the CDR3 is TGCGCCAGCAGCTTGGCCGAGGACAGGAGATTATACGAGCAGTACTTC.

This clone was seen at least ten times. The chain is built from TRBV11-3 and TRBJ2-1; no clear D. In germline, CDR1 is SGHNT, CDR2 YENEEA. The CDR3 has 15 residues. Trimming pared 0 bases from V and 1 base from J, leaving 7 bases between. The CDR3: CASSLESSSYNEQFF. DNA of the CDR3: TGTGCCAGCAGCTTAGAGTCTAGTTCCTACAATGAGCAGTTCTTC.

The CDR3 region has the DNA TGCGCCAGCAGGGACTCCTCTGGAAACACCATATATTTT. This translates into CASRDSSGNTIYF. The J gene is TRBJ1-3, the V gene TRBV4-1, with D uncertain. Looked up from germline, CDR1 is MGHRA and CDR2 is YSYEKL. The ends were cut back, 6 bases at V and 0 bases at J, with 6 bases in the middle. This CDR3 is built from 13 residues.

In this sample, this clone turned up a few times. This rearrangement joins TRBV2 to TRBJ1-1; TRBD1 is a possible D gene (5 bases). V was cut by 6 bases and J by 7 bases, with 12 bases left in between. The germline V gene encodes CDR1 SNHLY and CDR2 FYNNEI. This CDR3 region has 12 residues. CDR3 amino acids: CASRQGGDEAFF. CDR3 DNA sequence: TGTGCCAGCAGGCAGGGCGGAGATGAAGCTTTCTTT.

V gene TRBV28 combines with J gene TRBJ2-7; D might be TRBD2 (6 bases). V gave up 6 bases and J gave up 0 bases, with 18 bases separating them. Germline loops: CDR1 MDHEN, CDR2 SYDVKM. This CDR3 is 16 amino acids long. CDR3 sequence: CASSAALSGHSYEQYF. CDR3 nucleotide sequence: TGTGCCAGCAGCGCAGCCCTTAGCGGCCACTCCTACGAGCAGTACTTC.

The CDR3 spells CASSAVGGTEAFF. The CDR3 DNA reads TGTGCCAGCTCAGCAGTAGGAGGTACTGAAGCTTTCTTT. V and J are TRBV18 and TRBJ1-1, with D uncertain. V lost 5 bases and J 5 bases, leaving 12 bases between the germline ends. Germline assignment: CDR1 KGHSH and CDR2 LQKENI. This CDR3 contains 13 residues.

For the CDR3, the DNA is TGTGCCAGCAGCTATCAGTTTTATCAGCCCCAGCATTTT. Translating gives CASSYQFYQPQHF. The rearrangement links TRBV7-2 to TRBJ1-5, with D uncertain. The V and J ends lost 4 bases and 5 bases respectively, with 9 bases between them. The germline V gene encodes CDR1 SGHTA and CDR2 FQGNSA. The CDR3 totals 13 residues.

The chain is built from TRBV7-9 and TRBJ1-6; D is perhaps TRBD1 (6 bases). Trimming removed 8 bases at V and 11 bases at J, with 16 bases between. The germline gives CDR1 SEHNR, CDR2 FQNEAQ (reference sequence). CDR3 length: 13 residues. The DNA for the CDR3 is TGTGCCAGCGGGACGAGGGACACCCCACCCCTCCACTTT. It is translated as CASGTRDTPPLHF.

V is TRBV28 and J is TRBJ2-1; 8 positions match TRBD2. Germline V gene lookup returns CDR1 MDHEN and CDR2 SYDVKM. The CDR3 has 16 residues. V lost 6 bases and J lost 1; bases outside the gene matches: 8. This CDR3 is CASRGAGGRSYNEQFF. The CDR3 DNA reads as TGTGCCAGCAGAGGGGCGGGCGGGAGGTCCTACAATGAGCAGTTCTTC. The variable domain in full, completed from reference TRBV28 and TRBJ2-1, reads DVKVTQSSRYLVKRTGEKVFLECVQDMDHENMFWYRQDPGLGLRLIYFSYDVKMKEKGDIPEGYSVSREKKERFSLILESASTNQTSMYLCASRGAGGRSYNEQFFGPGTRLTVL.

J is TRBJ1-1 and V is TRBV30; perhaps TRBD1 as D (6 bases). This CDR3 comprises 11 residues. CDR1 is GTSNPN and CDR2 is SVGIG in the germline V gene (reference sequence). The ends were cut back, 7 bases at V and 3 bases at J, with 9 bases in the middle. CDR3 region: CASDSHTEAFF. The CDR3 DNA is TGTGCCTCGGACAGCCACACTGAAGCTTTCTTT.

J is TRBJ2-5 and V is TRBV12-5; no definite D call. The CDR3 has 15 amino acids. Trimming cost V 5 bases and J 1 base, with 14 bases left between them. Germline CDR1 reads LGHNT; CDR2 reads FRNRAP. The CDR3 loop is CASGMGQILQETQYF. The CDR3 bases are TGTGCTAGTGGTATGGGCCAGATCCTCCAAGAGACCCAGTACTTC.

The chain has TRBV27 and TRBJ2-7; D is unresolved. The CDR3 is 13 residues long. Germline V gives CDR1 MNHEY, CDR2 SMNVEV (reference sequence). The V and J ends lost 2 bases and 5 bases respectively, with 10 bases between them. The CDR3 DNA reads as TGTGCCAGCAGTTTAATCGGGTTAGACGAGCAGTACTTC. Translation: CASSLIGLDEQYF.

The rearrangement links TRBV2 to TRBJ2-7, with 10 positions matching TRBD1. The germline CDR1 and CDR2 sequences are SNHLY and FYNNEI. The V gene end was trimmed by 7 bases and the J gene end by 3 bases; junction bases not matched to a gene: 9. The CDR3 extends over 15 amino acids. This CDR3 is CASIRDRGIDYEQYF. Written as DNA, the CDR3 is TGTGCCAGCATTCGGGACAGGGGAATCGACTACGAGCAGTACTTC.

V and J are TRBV30 and TRBJ2-5; 9 bases align to TRBD2. After removal of 4 bases from V and 5 bases from J, the junction contained 2 bases not matched to a gene. Looked up from germline, CDR1 is GTSNPN and CDR2 is SVGIG (reference sequence). The CDR3 has 12 residues. The CDR3 sequence: CAWKRGEETQYF. DNA of the CDR3: TGTGCCTGGAAGCGGGGGGAGGAGACCCAGTACTTC.

The chain is built from TRBV6-5 and TRBJ2-1; TRBD2 might be the D (7 bases). The CDR3 is made up of 16 amino acids. The V end was cut by 2 bases, the J end by 3 bases, with 14 bases between. Germline V gene lookup returns CDR1 MNHEY and CDR2 SVGAGI. In DNA, the CDR3 is TGTGCCAGCAGTTACGGGGGGGGCGGCGGCTACAATGAGCAGTTCTTC. It translates to CASSYGGGGGYNEQFF.

The rearrangement joins TRBV4-3 to TRBJ2-1, with 8 bases matching TRBD2. CDR1 is LGHNA, CDR2 YSLEER, per germline. There are 15 residues in the CDR3. V was pared by 0 bases and J by 7 bases, with 5 bases of the junction left unmatched. The CDR3 DNA is TGCGCCAGCAGCCAAGACAGCGGGAGTTTGAATGAGCAGTTCTTC. Translating it yields CASSQDSGSLNEQFF.

The rearrangement uses TRBV13 and TRBJ2-3; 13 bases are shared with TRBD2. The germline gives CDR1 PRHDT, CDR2 FYEKMQ (reference sequence). The J segment lost 0 bases and the V segment lost 2 bases, leaving 5 bases of the junction unmatched. The CDR3 spans 18 residues. The CDR3 protein is CASSLIGTSGDSTDTQYF. The CDR3 region has the DNA TGTGCCAGCAGCTTAATAGGGACTAGCGGGGATAGCACAGATACGCAGTATTTT.

The chain carries TRBV5-5 and TRBJ1-5, with TRBD1 as a possible D gene (6 bases). The CDR3 has 14 residues. In germline, CDR1 is SGHKS, CDR2 YYEKEE (reference sequence). V was clipped by 4 bases and J by 4 bases, with 12 bases between them. CDR3 in amino acids: CASSAGTPNQPQHF. The CDR3 DNA reads TGTGCCAGCAGCGCCGGGACACCTAATCAGCCCCAGCATTTT.

The CDR3 DNA sequence: TGTGCCAGCAGCTCCTTAGAGACCCAGTACTTC. Its protein product is CASSSLETQYF. This chain uses TRBV5-8 with TRBJ2-5; D unresolved. Trimming shortened V by 3 bases and J by 4 bases, and 4 bases separated the two germline ends. The length of the CDR3 is 11 residues. From germline, CDR1 is SGHTS and CDR2 YDEGEE.

The rearrangement joins TRBV7-9 to TRBJ1-4; D gene unclear. Trimming left V 7 bases short and J 1 base short, with 10 bases between. The germline V gene has CDR1 SEHNR and CDR2 FQNEAQ (reference sequence). The CDR3 runs to 14 residues. The CDR3 region has the DNA TGTGCCAGCACCGGGAGTGGAACTAATGAAAAACTGTTTTTT. Translated, it gives CASTGSGTNEKLFF.

This chain joins TRBV19 and TRBJ1-5; D unresolved. The CDR3 has 12 residues. CDR1 LNHDA and CDR2 SQIVND come from the germline V gene (reference sequence). Trimming shortened V by 3 bases and J by 4 bases, and 4 bases separated the two germline ends. The CDR3 sequence: CASSMTNQPQHF. CDR3 in DNA: TGTGCCAGTAGTATGACAAATCAGCCCCAGCATTTT.

J is TRBJ2-5 and V is TRBV29-1; maybe TRBD1 (5 bases). Trimming cost V 6 bases and J 4 bases, with 18 bases left between them. CDR1 SQVTM and CDR2 ANQGSEA come from the germline V gene. The CDR3 runs 14 residues. CDR3 region: CSVAKQELPETQYF. DNA for the CDR3: TGCAGCGTAGCCAAACAGGAGTTACCAGAGACCCAGTACTTC.